This T cell receptor beta chain emerged from a study of cytomegalovirus exposure and HLA in healthy donors (dated by TCRdb to about 2017). About the full investigation: An earlier analysis of approximately 590 of the donors reported about 290 Gb of sequence data and roughly 110 million unique TCR beta sequences from some 180 million T cells. Roughly 300 gigabases of sequencing data and 70 million to 85 million unique TCR sequences were included in an early release covering about 700 HLA-typed donors. Of the 398 genotyped donors, around 81% fell in the genetic ancestry cluster associated with self-reported Caucasian donors. The study aimed to test whether signatures of past pathogen exposure could be identified by cataloging public T cell receptors. The T cell repertoires of 666 subjects were profiled by immunosequencing and related to cytomegalovirus serostatus. Along with the roughly 700-subject first cohort, a separate validation cohort of more than 90 different subjects was used. The study combined high-throughput TCR immunosequencing, statistical association of individual TCRs with disease status, and machine learning to predict cytomegalovirus infection status. A later analysis re-analyzed previously published TCR beta repertoires from 666 donors and added high-resolution HLA genotyping to study TCR occurrence patterns. The later analysis used no new phenotypic data to find candidate immune exposures, relying instead on TCR beta sequences and their occurrence across donors. An earlier analysis of 587 of the donors used high-throughput TCR beta sequencing to judge whether each TCR beta V gene segment behaved as functional or pseudogenic. Alongside the repertoire data, information on donor age, sex, ethnicity and CMV serostatus was compiled. Genome-wide SNP genotypes for about three fifths of the roughly 670 donors were used in a later genetic analysis, which treated that subset as a discovery cohort. Every discovery cohort repertoire had been produced on one sequencing platform. HLA typing included class I and class II loci at four-digit resolution. Typing coverage differed by locus: A, B, C, DRB1 and DQB1 were typed in roughly 629-640 donors, DQA1 in 522, DPA1 in 606, and DPB1 in 400 to 480. Five DR-DQ haplotypes were treated as single units for association and clustering because of strong linkage in the cohort. Across 398 genotyped donors of the cohort, an average of about 220,000 unique TCR beta nucleotide sequences per donor were sequenced, and around 19% of those sequences were non-productive.

The paper as a whole reports these results and caveats: The authors suggested that the approach could potentially be generalized to other disease states and immunological phenotypes. A few of the identified cytomegalovirus-associated TCR beta chains were confirmed in vitro to be specific for cytomegalovirus antigens. Linkage disequilibrium might explain the correlated functional status among segregating V segments, but an unknown experimental factor could not be excluded. In a later analysis, the rate of TCR association differed among HLA loci, with DRB1 alleles having the most associated TCRs and HLA-C alleles having the fewest. This cohort had only TCR beta chains sequenced, and the lack of alpha or paired-chain data limited which features could be detected. Sequencing depth was assumed to be roughly uniform across donors in the presence/absence analyses, though that assumption may not hold. For the cohort, immune exposure information was limited to CMV serostatus. Most TCR sequences were seen in very few donors, while some public TCRs were found in many individuals. Because some donors lacked HLA typing at each locus, the association tests relied only on the typed subset. A cluster of highly shared sequence variants was judged likely to represent a technical artifact of the sequencing pipeline. In a later analysis, most CMV-associated TCR beta chains were found to appear HLA-restricted, with HLA associations seemingly driven largely by CMV exposure. The classifier was reported to diagnose cytomegalovirus status with high specificity and sensitivity in both the original and validation cohorts. A total of fewer than 200 TCR beta chains were listed by the study as associated with cytomegalovirus. The 87-base-pair reads could not distinguish some IMGT-functional V segments, including TRBV6-2 and TRBV6-3, so those segments were excluded. An association between a missense DCLRE1C variant and V-gene and J-gene trimming of TCR beta chains was found in a later genetic analysis and replicated in an independent cohort. A further reported finding was that TCR beta sequences accurately predicted the HLA-A and HLA-B alleles for most subjects in the first cohort. When HLA alleles, especially DR and DQ, strongly co-occurred, TCR associations were difficult to assign to individual alleles. At a false discovery rate of 0.05, a later analysis linked around 15,000 TCR beta sequences to specific HLA alleles. In a later analysis, several top co-occurrence clusters were reported to appear linked to parvovirus B19, influenza, CMV and Epstein-Barr virus. In an earlier analysis of 587 of the donors, most TCR beta V segments appeared in productive rearrangements about 87% or about 30% of the time, broadly matching IMGT annotations. According to a later genetic analysis, donors in an Asian-associated ancestry cluster had fewer N-insertions in productive TCRs than the roughly 670-donor mean. Compared with equally common non-associated chains, HLA-associated TCR beta chains in a later analysis were more clonally expanded and had lower generation probabilities. Because counts were too low, seventeen rarely observed V segments, including chromosome 9 orphons, were left out of the earlier analysis of a few hundred of the donors.

The cohort comprised fewer than 700 healthy bone marrow donors. At the time of sampling, all cohort members were nominally healthy, though unrecorded immune exposures were likely present. The donor tested CMV seropositive and was one of the 289 seropositive cohort members. Every donor gave a peripheral blood sample, and the peripheral blood mononuclear cells from that sample were used for TCR beta sequencing. The Qiagen DNeasy Blood Extraction Kit was used to extract genomic DNA from the blood cell samples. The CDR3 measures 11 amino acids from cysteine to phenylalanine. The CDR3 DNA has 33 bases and is translated from base 1. CDR1 and CDR2 are drawn from the germline V gene (reference sequence): DFQATT, SNEGSKA. The junction carries 11 bases between V and J, which are trimmed by 8 bases and 4 bases respectively. The library was produced with the immunoSEQ multiplex PCR assay. For the multiplex PCR, a mixture combining 60 forward primers for TCR Vbeta segments and 13 reverse primers for TCR Jbeta segments was used. The CDR3 region of rearranged TCR beta genes was amplified from genomic DNA with a multiplex PCR assay. The Illumina HiSeq System was used to sequence the amplified TCR beta libraries as 87-base-pair reads. The authors' pipeline ran thus. A later analysis tallied around 80 million unique TCR beta chains across the 660 or so repertoires, and around 9.9 million of those chains were shared by two or more donors. Raw reads were error-corrected and collapsed into unique sequences by a nearest-neighbor algorithm in which closely related sequences were merged to remove PCR and sequencing errors. To assign V, D and J gene segments, CDR3 sequences were aligned to IMGT reference sequences. Each retained sequence needed at least a six-nucleotide match to both a V gene segment and a J gene segment. A rearrangement was called productive if the CDR3 had no stop codons and remained in frame with V and J, and every other rearrangement was called non-productive. Following IMGT convention, CDR3 was defined as the stretch from the second conserved V-encoded cysteine to the conserved J-encoded phenylalanine. The earlier analysis of about 590 of the donors excluded sequences that lacked an unambiguous match to a single V gene segment. In an earlier analysis of around 590 of the donors, a V segment was called functional when productive rearrangements were above 56.7%, and segregating when the standard deviation between donors exceeded 5%. A statistical classification framework was developed to diagnose cytomegalovirus status using the catalog of TCR beta chain sequences. V and J gene assignment, in a later analysis, came from comparing TCR nucleotide sequences with IMGT/GENE-DB human TR gene sequences. The TCRdist pipeline was used in a later analysis to assign CDR3 sequences and most-parsimonious VDJ recombination scenarios. In a later analysis, each TCR beta chain was defined by its CDR3 amino acid sequence together with its V-gene family, and reads without a unique V-gene family were excluded. To address suspected cross-contamination and a sequencing artifact, a later analysis removed 450 to 700 highly shared, low-generation-probability nucleotide sequences. For each public chain, a later analysis derived a clonal expansion index from normalized ranks of inferred template counts within each repertoire. A later analysis computed generation probabilities with a VDJ recombination model fitted to out-of-frame rearrangements, and checked the results against IGoR. Hypergeometric tests were used in a later analysis to score TCR-TCR, TCR-HLA and TCR-CMV co-occurrence, with a repertoire-size bias correction applied to the TCR pairs. False discovery rates were estimated in a later analysis by permuting HLA or CMV assignments 20 times. In a later analysis, co-occurring TCRs were grouped with DBSCAN, and TCRdist sequence similarity was added when clustering was performed within HLA-allele-positive subsets. For co-occurrence clustering, repertoires with fewer than 30,000 or more than 120,000 public chains were excluded, along with four to six repertoires with anomalous nucleotide sharing. Imported from immuneACCESS, the table was reduced by TCRdb to in-frame sequences with V and J called. These copies leave out some clones; in studies compared against another copy, an unresolved V gene accounts for under half, and the cause of the remainder is not known. V, J and clone size derive from that table, while D and trimming were established from the DNA sequence. For this sample the table gives just over 150,000 clones, of which 65% to 85% were detected only once. 6.3% of the sample is taken by the ten largest.

On this clone: The antigen it recognizes is unknown. No much larger clonotype is one base removed from it; base qualities were not supplied.

The receptor was derived from a male donor in good health and CMV-seropositive. Sample: PBMCs. The rearranged chain carries TRBV20-1 and TRBJ1-2, with the D gene uncertain. The CDR3 protein is CSNSPGYGYTF. The DNA is as follows: TGCAGTAACAGCCCTGGCTATGGCTACACCTTC.